One and the same sample provided the 2 T cell receptor beta chains below, sequenced in a study of blood T cell repertoires in COVID-19. Measured with immunoSEQ multiplex PCR; TCRdb has only the in-frame clones, and not every one. Of about 300,000 clones listed, roughly 90% are singletons. The material sequenced was peripheral blood. Source of these receptors: a man between 18 and 35 years old who had recovered from COVID-19.

There are a few counts of this clone. The chain is built from TRBV6-5 and TRBJ1-1, with D unclear. This CDR3 comprises 11 residues. Trimming took off 10 bases at V and 6 bases at J, with 12 bases between the two ends. CDR1 MNHEY and CDR2 SVGAGI come from the germline V gene. The CDR3 reads CATRLGAEAFF. The CDR3 region has the DNA TGTGCCACCCGACTAGGTGCTGAAGCTTTCTTT.

The chain has TRBV3-1 (or the pseudogene TRBV3-2) and TRBJ2-7; TRBD2 aligns across 11 bases. The CDR3 is made up of 14 amino acids. Trimming took 4 bases from V and 3 from J; bases not matched to a gene: 2. Germline V gene lookup returns CDR1 LGHDT and CDR2 YNNKEL (reference sequence). This chain's CDR3 is CASSPTSGIYEQYF. In DNA form, the CDR3 reads TGTGCCAGCAGCCCGACTAGCGGGATCTACGAGCAGTACTTC.